The next 28 T cell receptor beta chains were all read from a single sample in a study of T cells in tuberculosis. Sequencing used immunoSEQ multiplex PCR; TCRdb keeps in-frame clones, though not all of them. The sample contains around 19,000 clones, around 87% of which appear only once. Sample: PBMCs. These receptors originate from a donor aged 10 to 29 with latent tuberculosis or without tuberculosis infection.

The genes are TRBV5-1 and TRBJ1-4; 8 nucleotides agree with TRBD1. Germline assignment: CDR1 SGHRS and CDR2 YFSETQ. The junction had 7 bases not matched to a gene; V was cut back by 4 bases and J by 8 bases. CDR3 length equals 14 residues. The CDR3 coding sequence is TGCGCCAGCAGCCCCGGACAGGGAGGGGAAAAACTGTTTTTT. Amino acids: CASSPGQGGEKLFF.

The chain is built from TRBV5-6 and TRBJ2-1, with 9 nucleotides matching TRBD1. The trim removed 4 bases at V and 4 bases at J, leaving 9 bases unmatched. CDR3 length: 16 residues. Germline-derived CDR1 and CDR2 are SGHDT and YYEEEE. CDR3: CASSPTGTGRYNEQFF. Written as DNA, the CDR3 is TGTGCCAGCAGCCCTACCGGGACAGGGAGGTACAATGAGCAGTTCTTC.

The rearrangement joins TRBV5-6 to TRBJ1-2, with a possible D match to TRBD1 (5 bases). This CDR3 has 13 residues. The V gene's germline CDR1 is SGHDT and CDR2 YYEEEE. V gave up 4 bases and J gave up 7 bases, with 14 bases separating them. The CDR3 DNA follows: TGTGCCAGCAGCGCAGGGTTTGGAGTTGGCTACACCTTC. Translation: CASSAGFGVGYTF.

The chain carries TRBV4-1 and TRBJ2-4, with 9 bases aligning to TRBD1. Trimming at V came to 3 bases and at J to 7 bases, leaving 7 bases not matched to a gene. Germline CDR1 reads MGHRA; CDR2 reads YSYEKL. CDR3 size: 15 residues. The CDR3 DNA reads TGCGCCAGCAGCCACCGACAGGGGGTGGGGAACATTCAGTACTTC. Amino acid sequence: CASSHRQGVGNIQYF.

V and J are TRBV5-1 and TRBJ1-1; 7 bases line up with TRBD1. CDR1 is SGHRS and CDR2 is YFSETQ in the germline V gene. The ends lost 4 bases at V and 7 bases at J; junction bases unmatched: 10. The CDR3 is 14 residues long. CDR3: CASSPFRQGIEAFF. CDR3 coding DNA: TGCGCCAGCAGCCCGTTTCGACAGGGCATTGAAGCTTTCTTT.

The chain employs TRBV10-3 and TRBJ1-5, with TRBD1 identical over 9 bases. J was trimmed by 6 bases and V by 5 bases; bases with no gene match: 8. The CDR3 spans 15 residues. Germline V lookup: CDR1 ENHRY, CDR2 SYGVKD. The CDR3 spells CAISPGTGSGQPQHF. The DNA of the CDR3 is TGTGCCATCAGTCCCGGGACAGGGTCCGGTCAGCCCCAGCATTTT.

The genes are TRBV11-2 and TRBJ2-7; D perhaps matches TRBD1 (5 bases). CDR3 length: 15 residues. Per the germline V gene, CDR1 is SGHAT and CDR2 is FQNNGV. V lost 1 base and J 6 bases, leaving 16 bases between the germline ends. The CDR3 reads CASSLVSGSFGEQYF. CDR3 sequence (DNA): TGTGCCAGCAGCTTAGTTTCAGGGTCCTTCGGCGAGCAGTACTTC.

V is TRBV5-6 and J is TRBJ1-6; TRBD1 matches 8 bases. Germline CDR1 SGHDT, CDR2 YYEEEE. CDR3 size: 16 residues. V dropped 4 bases and J dropped 0; count of bases not matched to a gene: 3. CDR3 protein: CASSRDRSSYNSPLHF. The DNA of the CDR3 is TGTGCCAGCAGCCGGGACAGGAGCTCCTATAATTCACCCCTCCACTTT.

The count of this clone is one. The V gene is TRBV9, the J gene TRBJ2-1, with a possible D match to TRBD1 (5 bases). This CDR3 region has 12 residues. V lost 2 bases, J lost 6 bases, and 6 bases lay in between. Germline V lookup: CDR1 SGDLS, CDR2 YYNGEE. CDR3 in DNA: TGTGCCAGCAGCGTTACAGGCAATGAGCAGTTCTTC. It specifies CASSVTGNEQFF.

The chain employs TRBV6-1 and TRBJ1-3; tentatively, D is TRBD1 (5 bases). V was trimmed by 0 bases and J by 3 bases, leaving 15 bases between them. CDR3 length: 17 residues. Germline V gene data show CDR1 as MNHNS and CDR2 as SASEGT. The CDR3 nucleotides are TGTGCCAGCAGTGAAGCCATAGGCGGGGGGTATGGAAACACCATATATTTT. It specifies CASSEAIGGGYGNTIYF.

The rearrangement joins TRBV5-6 to TRBJ1-1; D ambiguous. This CDR3 is built from 13 residues. Deletions cut 1 base from V and 1 base from J, with 5 bases between. Germline V lookup: CDR1 SGHDT, CDR2 YYEEEE. The CDR3 region is CASSLPGNTEAFF. As DNA, the CDR3 is TGTGCCAGCAGCTTGCCGGGGAACACTGAAGCTTTCTTT.

The J gene is TRBJ2-1, the V gene TRBV25-1; the D is unclear. V lost 5 bases and J 5 bases, leaving 4 bases between the germline ends. The CDR3 length is 11 residues. Per germline, CDR1 MGHDK and CDR2 SYGVNS. Written as DNA, the CDR3 is TGTGCCAGCAGTCTCCACAATGAGCAGTTCTTC. Translating gives CASSLHNEQFF.

The chain combines TRBV7-8 with TRBJ2-3; D gene uncertain. Per germline, CDR1 SGHVS and CDR2 FQNEAQ. The CDR3 consists of 14 residues. CDR3 sequence: CALRVVTLTDTQYF. DNA of the CDR3: TGTGCGCTTCGGGTGGTTACACTCACAGATACGCAGTATTTT.

V usage is TRBV9 and J usage is TRBJ2-3; 11 bases match TRBD2. This CDR3 comprises 16 residues. The germline V gene encodes CDR1 SGDLS and CDR2 YYNGEE. V was pared by 0 bases and J by 4 bases, with 4 bases of the junction left unmatched. CDR3: CASSVDSGGAADTQYF. CDR3 nucleotide sequence: TGTGCCAGCAGCGTAGATAGCGGGGGGGCGGCAGATACGCAGTATTTT.

The genes are TRBV18 and TRBJ1-2; 9 nucleotides align to TRBD1. This CDR3 is built from 14 residues. Germline-derived CDR1 and CDR2 are KGHSH and LQKENI. Losses at the gene ends were 3 bases for V and 3 bases for J; bases not matched to a gene: 2. CDR3 sequence reads: CASSPRTGDYGYTF. The CDR3 DNA reads as TGTGCCAGCTCACCTAGGACAGGGGACTATGGCTACACCTTC.

This clone occurred once. The gene calls are TRBV30 and TRBJ2-7; TRBD1 is a possible D gene (6 bases). Trimming removed 0 bases at V and 3 bases at J, with 9 bases between. Germline lookup yields CDR1 GTSNPN and CDR2 SVGIG (reference sequence). This CDR3 comprises 13 residues. CDR3 nucleotide sequence: TGTGCCTGGAGTGTACACAGGGTCTACGAGCAGTACTTC. This gives the protein CAWSVHRVYEQYF. Full variable domain (rest looked up from reference TRBV30 and TRBJ2-7): SQTIHQWPATLVQPVGSPLSLECTVEGTSNPNLYWYRQAAGRGLQLLFYSVGIGQISSEVPQNLSASRPQDRQFILSSKKLLLSDSGFYLCAWSVHRVYEQYFGPGTRLTVT.

The CDR3 spells CASSLTVTRNTGELFF. As DNA, the CDR3 is TGTGCCAGCAGCTTGACGGTCACCCGGAACACCGGGGAGCTGTTTTTT. The V call is TRBV5-4, the J call TRBJ2-2; D unresolved. The CDR3 is 16 amino acids. V lost 1 base and J 1 base, leaving 11 bases between the germline ends. Per germline, CDR1 SGHNT and CDR2 YYREEE (reference sequence).

V is TRBV4-1 and J is TRBJ2-1; 10 bases agree with TRBD2. The V gene's germline CDR1 is MGHRA and CDR2 YSYEKL. CDR3 size: 16 residues. With V trimmed by 4 bases and J by 4 bases, 7 bases remained unmatched. The CDR3 spells CASSRGGLAAYNEQFF. The DNA of the CDR3 is TGCGCCAGCAGCCGGGGCGGACTAGCGGCTTACAATGAGCAGTTCTTC.

The genes are TRBV2 and TRBJ1-2; no reliable D call. Trimming pared 8 bases from V and 7 bases from J, leaving 11 bases between. Germline V CDR1 and CDR2: SNHLY, FYNNEI. The CDR3 length is 11 residues. The CDR3 sequence is CASGLDSGYTF. In nucleotides, the CDR3 is TGTGCCAGCGGGTTAGACTCTGGCTACACCTTC.

This chain uses TRBV15 with TRBJ2-7; 8 bases align to TRBD1. The J segment lost 2 bases and the V segment lost 1 base, leaving 4 bases of the junction unmatched. Per the germline V gene, CDR1 is LNHNV and CDR2 is YYDKDF (reference sequence). This CDR3 is built from 15 residues. The DNA of the CDR3 is TGTGCCACCAGCAGAGGGGGGACAGGCGCCTACGAGCAGTACTTC. Its translation: CATSRGGTGAYEQYF.

V gene TRBV29-1 combines with J gene TRBJ2-4, with 8 bases identical to TRBD1. This CDR3 comprises 18 residues. With 1 base clipped from V and 0 bases from J, the junction kept 11 bases outside the gene matches. Germline V lookup: CDR1 SQVTM, CDR2 ANQGSEA. The CDR3 here is CSVEGPGGTGSAKNIQYF. The CDR3 DNA follows: TGCAGCGTTGAAGGTCCCGGTGGGACAGGTTCAGCCAAAAACATTCAGTACTTC.

The chain joins TRBV10-1 to TRBJ1-4; tentatively, D is TRBD1 (5 bases). CDR1 WNHNN and CDR2 SYGVQD come from the germline V gene (reference sequence). The CDR3 has 13 amino acids. Trimming pared 4 bases from V and 3 bases from J, leaving 6 bases between. This chain's CDR3 is CASSGGPNEKLFF. For the CDR3, the DNA is TGCGCCAGCAGTGGGGGCCCTAATGAAAAACTGTTTTTT.

As DNA, the CDR3 is TGCGCCAGCAGCCTCCTATCAGGGACTAGCGAGGAGACCCAGTACTTC. It encodes CASSLLSGTSEETQYF. The chain joins TRBV5-1 to TRBJ2-5, with TRBD2 identical over 10 bases. This CDR3 spans 16 amino acids. The germline V gene encodes CDR1 SGHRS and CDR2 YFSETQ. V trimming: 4 bases; J trimming: 5 bases; junction bases outside the gene matches: 11. The full variable domain, rest sourced from reference TRBV5-1 and TRBJ2-5, is KAGVTQTPRYLIKTRGQQVTLSCSPISGHRSVSWYQQTPGQGLQFLFEYFSETQRNKGNFPGRFSGRQFSNSRSEMNVSTLELGDSALYLCASSLLSGTSEETQYFGPGTRLLVL.

The rearrangement joins TRBV6-5 to TRBJ1-1, with 8 bases that match TRBD1. CDR3 length: 15 amino acids. J gave up 1 base and V 0 bases, and 1 base lay outside the gene matches. Germline-derived CDR1 and CDR2 are MNHEY and SVGAGI. The CDR3 nucleotides read TGTGCCAGCAGTTACTCAGGGACAGGGAACACTGAAGCTTTCTTT. As protein: CASSYSGTGNTEAFF.

The chain is built from TRBV20-1 and TRBJ2-1; D not resolved. The V and J ends lost 3 bases and 7 bases respectively, with 7 bases between them. Germline V lookup: CDR1 DFQATT, CDR2 SNEGSKA (reference sequence). There are 11 residues in the CDR3. The DNA of the CDR3 is TGCAGTGCTAGTGAGTGGAATGAGCAGTTCTTC. Translation gives CSASEWNEQFF.

The chain recombines TRBV4-1 with TRBJ1-2; 7 bases fit TRBD1. Trimming cost V 1 base and J 6 bases; bases outside gene matches: 11. Germline loops: CDR1 MGHRA, CDR2 YSYEKL. This CDR3 is 16 amino acids long. CDR3 protein: CASSQVQGVDIHGYTF. The CDR3 region has the DNA TGCGCCAGCAGCCAAGTTCAGGGGGTGGATATACATGGCTACACCTTC.

DNA of the CDR3: TGTGCCAGCAGTTACAGTTCCGGGACTTATGGCTACACCTTC. Its translation is CASSYSSGTYGYTF. The rearrangement links TRBV6-6 to TRBJ1-2, with a possible D match to TRBD1 (5 bases). V was clipped by 2 bases and J by 5 bases, with 12 bases between them. Germline-derived CDR1 and CDR2 are MNHNY and SVGAGI (reference sequence). The CDR3 has 14 amino acids.

This clone was seen once. This chain connects TRBV5-6 to TRBJ1-5; D is possibly TRBD1 (5 bases). Per the germline V gene, CDR1 is SGHDT and CDR2 is YYEEEE. The CDR3 is made up of 14 amino acids. Trimming shortened V by 4 bases and J by 7 bases, and 15 bases separated the two germline ends. The DNA of the CDR3 is TGTGCCAGCAGCAGCTCAGGCGGGGCGCAGCCCCAGCATTTT. Its protein is CASSSSGGAQPQHF.